This is a list of T cell receptor beta chains from one sample in a study of cytotoxic CD8 clonotypes in ibrutinib-treated CLL. The protocol was immunoSEQ multiplex PCR, while the TCRdb copy is restricted to in-frame clones and leaves out a portion. Of 250,000 to 350,000 clones listed, around 77% were seen once; the top ten hold approximately 5.1%. Sequences were derived from PBMCs, sampled at disease progression, from a patient treated with ibrutinib. The receptors stem from a human donor with chronic lymphocytic leukemia. The CDR3 runs from the conserved cysteine through the conserved F or W. A D gene is named only where the DNA matches it firmly. The size field is filled for only some rows; it gives once, few, many or a size class.

clone size	V gene	J gene	D gene	CDR3 protein	CDR3 DNA
-	TRBV14	TRBJ1-5	-	CASSQDNQPQHF	TGTGCCAGCAGCCAAGACAATCAGCCCCAGCATTTT
few	TRBV27	TRBJ2-5	-	CANLPAGATQETQYF	TGTGCCAACCTACCGGCAGGGGCGACCCAAGAGACCCAGTACTTC
once	TRBV7-2	TRBJ2-1	TRBD1	CASSNQDRPLNEQFF	TGTGCCAGCAGCAACCAGGACAGGCCCCTCAATGAGCAGTTCTTC
-	TRBV5-6	TRBJ2-3	-	CASSLDGVRIRQYF	TGTGCCAGCAGCTTGGATGGAGTCCGGATAAGGCAGTATTTT
-	TRBV10-3	TRBJ2-4	-	CAISELWAENIQYF	TGTGCCATCAGTGAGTTGTGGGCGGAAAACATTCAGTACTTC
few	TRBV5-1	TRBJ1-2	-	CASSLGPNYGYTF	TGCGCCAGCAGCTTGGGGCCGAACTATGGCTACACCTTC
-	TRBV28	TRBJ1-5	TRBD1	CASTLTGGPYSNQPQHF	TGTGCCAGCACTTTGACAGGGGGACCGTATAGCAATCAGCCCCAGCATTTT
-	TRBV15	TRBJ2-7	-	CATSRDLGTNLYYEQYF	TGTGCCACCAGCAGAGATCTAGGGACAAACCTCTACTACGAGCAGTACTTC
-	TRBV2	TRBJ1-1	-	CASSEVRRASNTEAFF	TGTGCCAGCAGTGAAGTCAGGAGAGCCTCGAACACTGAAGCTTTCTTT
-	TRBV10-3	TRBJ2-7	TRBD2	CAISEAGTLGEQYF	TGTGCCATCAGTGAAGCGGGGACTCTGGGGGAGCAGTACTTC
-	TRBV11-1	TRBJ2-3	TRBD2	CASSSRLAGGATDTQYF	TGTGCCAGCAGCTCGCGACTAGCGGGGGGAGCCACAGATACGCAGTATTTT
-	TRBV5-1	TRBJ1-2	-	CASSLLQGYGYTF	TGCGCCAGCAGCCTTCTACAGGGCTATGGCTACACCTTC
-	TRBV6-5	TRBJ1-2	-	CASRGGNYGYTF	TGTGCCAGCAGGGGGGGCAACTATGGCTACACCTTC
-	TRBV29-1	TRBJ2-1	TRBD1	CSVDFTGGSYNEQFF	TGCAGCGTTGATTTCACAGGGGGCTCCTACAATGAGCAGTTCTTC
-	TRBV18	TRBJ1-2	-	CASSGGRTDRFGYTF	TGTGCCAGCTCAGGGGGGAGGACAGACCGATTTGGCTACACCTTC
few	TRBV4-1	TRBJ2-7	TRBD1	CASSQLPDRGLYEQYF	TGCGCCAGCAGCCAACTCCCCGACAGGGGTCTCTACGAGCAGTACTTC
-	TRBV11-2	TRBJ2-5	-	CASSLVITTPSRTQYF	TGTGCCAGCAGCTTAGTAATAACTACCCCATCGCGGACCCAGTACTTC
-	TRBV4-3	TRBJ2-1	TRBD2	CASRSSGRLYNEQFF	TGCGCCAGCAGATCTAGCGGGAGACTCTACAATGAGCAGTTCTTC
once	TRBV27	TRBJ1-4	-	CASSLSQGKNEKLFF	TGTGCCAGCAGTTTATCTCAGGGGAAAAATGAAAAACTGTTTTTT
-	TRBV11-2	TRBJ2-7	-	CASSFPVAQSFTYEQYF	TGTGCCAGCAGCTTCCCAGTAGCGCAAAGTTTCACCTACGAGCAGTACTTC
-	TRBV27	TRBJ2-3	-	CASSPRETDTQYF	TGTGCCAGCAGTCCTAGGGAGACAGATACGCAGTATTTT
-	TRBV4-1	TRBJ1-5	-	CASSQQAPGGNQPQHF	TGCGCCAGCAGCCAACAAGCCCCCGGGGGCAATCAGCCCCAGCATTTT
few	TRBV9	TRBJ2-7	-	CASGKTAYEQYF	TGTGCCAGCGGTAAAACAGCTTACGAGCAGTACTTC
once	TRBV7-2	TRBJ1-5	-	CASSLASGYNQPQHF	TGTGCCAGCAGCTTAGCGTCAGGGTACAATCAGCCCCAGCATTTT
-	TRBV29-1	TRBJ2-2	-	CSVGRSNTGELFF	TGCAGCGTTGGGCGCTCGAACACCGGGGAGCTGTTTTTT
-	TRBV11-2	TRBJ2-2	-	CASSLDRLDGGELFF	TGTGCCAGCAGCTTAGATAGGCTAGACGGCGGGGAGCTGTTTTTT
once	TRBV11-2	TRBJ2-7	TRBD2	CASSLNWASGNLNYEQYF	TGTGCCAGCAGCTTAAATTGGGCTAGCGGGAACTTAAACTACGAGCAGTACTTC
-	TRBV29-1	TRBJ2-1	TRBD2	CSVWAPYSSGSYNEQFF	TGCAGCGTCTGGGCCCCTTATTCTAGCGGCTCCTACAATGAGCAGTTCTTC
-	TRBV28	TRBJ1-4	-	CASSSGADEKLFF	TGTGCCAGCAGTTCTGGGGCTGATGAAAAACTGTTTTTT
few	TRBV7-9	TRBJ1-2	TRBD1	CASSVGQGAYGYTF	TGTGCCAGCAGCGTTGGACAGGGGGCCTATGGCTACACCTTC
-	TRBV2	TRBJ2-7	-	CASSARSGRGIEQYF	TGTGCCAGCAGCGCACGGAGTGGCAGGGGTATCGAGCAGTACTTC
-	TRBV15	TRBJ1-2	-	CATSIGGDGYTF	TGTGCCACCAGCATCGGGGGAGATGGCTACACCTTC
-	TRBV7-9	TRBJ2-3	TRBD1	CASTLNRGRMLDTQYF	TGTGCCAGCACACTCAACAGGGGGCGCATGCTAGATACGCAGTATTTT